Shown below are 17 T cell receptor beta chains from a single sample sequenced in a study of blood T cells in healthy people across ages. It was with a sample-barcoded 5' primer and a J-beta primer mix that a second PCR of about 7 to 12 cycles was run. MiXCR was run by TCRdb on the 5' RACE reads, yielding one entry per CDR3 protein. The sample shows roughly 1.4 million distinct CDR3 sequences, around 55% of them seen only once. The sequenced material came from blood. The receptor set was obtained from a man between 18 and 29 years old in good health.

V usage is TRBV6-5 and J usage is TRBJ1-1, with 7 positions matching TRBD1. Germline V gene lookup returns CDR1 MNHEY and CDR2 SVGAGI. Trimming cost V 5 bases and J 0 bases; bases outside gene matches: 9. This CDR3 comprises 16 residues. The CDR3 DNA is TGTGCCAGCAGTCCGGGGGACAGAAGAATGAACACTGAAGCTTTCTTT. Protein sequence: CASSPGDRRMNTEAFF.

The rearrangement links TRBV27 to TRBJ1-5; no clear D. Deletions cut 2 bases from V and 9 bases from J, with 11 bases between. The CDR3 runs to 13 residues. Per germline, CDR1 MNHEY and CDR2 SMNVEV (reference sequence). CDR3 sequence (DNA): TGTGCCAGCAGTTTACAGAACAGCCGGCCCCAGCATTTT. Amino acids: CASSLQNSRPQHF.

The chain recombines TRBV7-2 with TRBJ1-6; 11 nucleotides line up with TRBD1. In germline, CDR1 is SGHTA, CDR2 FQGNSA. The CDR3 contains 17 residues. J lost 7 bases, V lost 5 bases, and 10 bases had no gene match. The CDR3 here is CASSPSGDRGWNSPLHF. CDR3 nucleotide sequence: TGTGCCAGCAGCCCTAGCGGGGACAGGGGGTGGAATTCACCCCTCCACTTT.

This sequence joins TRBV6-2 or TRBV6-3 and TRBJ2-6; no firm D call. Deletions cut 6 bases from V and 2 bases from J, with 8 bases between. Germline loops: CDR1 MNHEY, CDR2 SVGEGT. The CDR3 has 14 residues. CDR3 sequence reads: CASRGITGANVLTF. CDR3 nucleotide sequence: TGTGCCAGCAGGGGGATCACTGGGGCCAACGTCCTGACTTTC.

This chain links TRBV5-1 with TRBJ2-7, with TRBD2 matching 8 bases. The ends lost 0 bases at V and 0 bases at J; junction bases unmatched: 5. Germline V gene lookup returns CDR1 SGHRS and CDR2 YFSETQ. This CDR3 comprises 16 residues. CDR3 sequence reads: CASSLAVLADSYEQYF. In DNA, the CDR3 is TGCGCCAGCAGCTTGGCCGTACTAGCGGACTCCTACGAGCAGTACTTC.

This chain links TRBV12-3 or TRBV12-4 with TRBJ2-3; D uncertain. CDR3 length equals 13 residues. Trimming took 5 bases from V and 0 from J, leaving 6 bases between them. The CDR3 DNA reads TGTGCCAGCAGTGAGACTAGCACAGATACGCAGTATTTT. Protein product: CASSETSTDTQYF.

V and J are TRBV14 and TRBJ1-2; D perhaps matches TRBD1 (6 bases). Per germline, CDR1 SGHDN and CDR2 FVKESK. The CDR3 has 13 amino acids. V gave up 2 bases and J gave up 6 bases, with 10 bases separating them. CDR3 in DNA: TGTGCCAGCAGCCAAATTGCAGGGGATGGCTACACCTTC. Its protein product is CASSQIAGDGYTF.

The chain employs TRBV2 and TRBJ2-3; D possibly corresponds to TRBD2 (6 bases). The length of the CDR3 is 13 residues. The germline CDR1 and CDR2 sequences are SNHLY and FYNNEI. V was shortened by 10 bases and J by 3 bases, with 14 bases between the two germline ends. In DNA form, the CDR3 reads TGTGCCACCTTGAGGAGGGTGACAGATACGCAGTATTTT. Translated, it gives CATLRRVTDTQYF.

This chain links TRBV2 with TRBJ2-4; no reliable D call. With the DNA end fitting TRBJ2-5 better, the J assignment may be wrong. CDR1 and CDR2 from the germline V gene are SNHLY and FYNNEI. The CDR3 loop spans 11 amino acids. CDR3: CASKISETQYF. DNA for the CDR3: TGTGCCAGCAAGATTTCGGAGACCCAGTACTTC.

This chain uses TRBV18 with TRBJ2-7; the D gene is possibly TRBD2 (5 bases). This CDR3 is built from 14 residues. The V end lost 1 base, the J end lost 7 bases, and 14 bases lay between the germline ends. The germline gives CDR1 KGHSH, CDR2 LQKENI. The CDR3 sequence is CASSPLGNGGEQYF. CDR3 coding DNA: TGTGCCAGCTCACCACTCGGGAATGGAGGAGAGCAGTACTTC.

This clonotype came up a few times. The genes are TRBV7-3 and TRBJ2-6; D is undetermined. This CDR3 has 15 amino acids. The V gene's germline CDR1 is SGHTA and CDR2 FQGTGA. The V gene lost 3 bases and the J gene lost 3 bases, with 9 bases spanning the gap. CDR3 nucleotide sequence: TGTGCCAGCAGCTTCCCCACGGGTGGGGCCAACGTCCTGACTTTC. It specifies CASSFPTGGANVLTF.

The chain carries TRBV7-2 and TRBJ2-7; D possibly corresponds to TRBD2 (5 bases). CDR1 is SGHTA and CDR2 is FQGNSA in the germline V gene. Trimming took off 5 bases at V and 5 bases at J, with 19 bases between the two ends. The CDR3 runs 15 residues. CDR3 in DNA: TGTGCCAGCAGCCCCTTTCCGGGAACCGGAAACGAGCAGTACTTC. This translates into CASSPFPGTGNEQYF.

This clonotype was observed many times. As DNA, the CDR3 is TGTGCCAGCAGCCCTTCTGAGACCCAGTACTTC. Encoded protein: CASSPSETQYF. The chain joins TRBV18 to TRBJ2-5; no clear D. The V end was cut by 8 bases, the J end by 5 bases, with 9 bases between. The CDR3 spans 11 residues. The V gene's germline CDR1 is KGHSH and CDR2 LQKENI. The full variable domain, with the rest looked up from reference TRBV18 and TRBJ2-5, is NAGVMQNPRHLVRRRGQEARLRCSPMKGHSHVYWYRQLPEEGLKFMVYLQKENIIDESGMPKERFSAEFPKEGPSILRIQQVVRGDSAAYFCASSPSETQYFGPGTRLLVL.

This clonotype was counted once. The V gene is TRBV7-9, the J gene TRBJ2-5, with 10 bases matching TRBD1. The CDR3 spans 18 residues. The V and J ends lost 5 bases and 5 bases, in that order; junction bases with no gene match: 17. Germline V lookup: CDR1 SEHNR, CDR2 FQNEAQ (reference sequence). In DNA form, the CDR3 reads TGTGCCAGCAGCCTAAGAGGGATGGCGGGACAGGGGATTGAGACCCAGTACTTC. Protein sequence: CASSLRGMAGQGIETQYF.

This sequence joins TRBV29-1 and TRBJ1-2; 8 positions match TRBD1. Germline V CDR1 and CDR2: SQVTM, ANQGSEA. CDR3 size: 11 residues. V was pared by 6 bases and J by 12 bases, with 9 bases of the junction left unmatched. CDR3 amino acids: CSVLGTRGHTF. The CDR3 nucleotides read TGCAGCGTCCTGGGGACCAGGGGGCACACCTTC. The entire variable domain, with the rest obtained from reference TRBV29-1 and TRBJ1-2, is as follows: SAVISQKPSRDICQRGTSLTIQCQVDSQVTMMFWYRQQPGQSLTLIATANQGSEATYESGFVIDKFPISRPNLTFSTLTVSNMSPEDSSIYLCSVLGTRGHTFGSGTRLTVV.

This clonotype was seen only a few times. The V gene is TRBV29-1, the J gene TRBJ1-1; D unclear. Germline V gives CDR1 SQVTM, CDR2 ANQGSEA. There are 12 residues in the CDR3. V lost 1 base to trimming and J lost 0 bases, with 3 bases between them. CDR3 nucleotide sequence: TGCAGCGTTGAAGGGATGAACACTGAAGCTTTCTTT. As protein: CSVEGMNTEAFF.

This clonotype occurred a few times. The genes are TRBV29-1 and TRBJ1-2; D gene unclear. This CDR3 spans 12 amino acids. Germline-derived CDR1 and CDR2 are SQVTM and ANQGSEA. Trimming cost V 3 bases and J 0 bases, with 5 bases left between them. The CDR3 here is CSVEVSNYGYTF. CDR3 sequence (DNA): TGCAGCGTTGAGGTTTCTAACTATGGCTACACCTTC.